This TCR beta chain was obtained from a study of beta chain features in type 1 diabetes. Study-wide findings and caveats: The naive, central memory and Treg TCRB repertoires of patients appeared to be more similar to one another than those of healthy donors. When Type 1 diabetes patients were examined, their TCRB CDR3s proved moderately but significantly shorter in all four CD4+ subsets.

Germline assignment: CDR1 LGHNT and CDR2 FRNRAP. The CDR3 has 12 residues. J lost 7 bases, V lost 6 bases, and 4 bases had no gene match. This clone has a handful of counts. What it binds is unknown. As every portion of the isolated RNA was reverse transcribed, the sequencing read expressed TCRB transcripts. TCRdb keeps only in-frame clones here, not all; method: immunoSEQ multiplex PCR. Altogether roughly 400,000 clones are present, 9.6% being singletons, with the ten largest covering over 0.45%. This sequence was found in a man aged 25-45 years with type 1 diabetes. The gene calls are TRBV12-5 and TRBJ1-1, with TRBD1 identical over 8 bases. Sequenced: central memory CD4+ T cells from blood. The DNA of the CDR3 is TGTGCTAGTGGCCTCGGACAGGGTGAAGCTTTCTTT. Translating gives CASGLGQGEAFF.